This TCR beta chain was identified in a study of OX40 agonist ivuxolimab in advanced cancers. Overall study: Therapy given before enrollment (anti-PD-1, anti-PD-L1 or anti-CTLA-4) was allowed, and under 45% had some. Study-level results: Some of the nonresponding patients also showed low levels of normalized T-cell clonal expansion. Among expanded peripheral T cells, antigen specificity went undetermined. Averaged across samples, CD8+ T cells carried more expanded clones than CD4+ did.

The CDR3 spans 12 residues. V was shortened by 2 bases and J by 4 bases, with 6 bases between the two germline ends. Germline values: CDR1 SNHLY, CDR2 FYNNEI. Worth noting for this clone: Its antigen is undetermined.

TCRdb keeps only in-frame clones here, not all; method: immunoSEQ multiplex PCR. Of fewer than 40,000 clones in the sample, roughly 80% were seen once. This specimen consisted of CD4+ or CD8+ T cells sorted from blood, obtained in a trial of the OX40 agonist ivuxolimab. The clonotype comes from an adult with an advanced solid tumor such as melanoma, head and neck, liver or kidney cancer. J is TRBJ2-7 and V is TRBV2, with D maybe TRBD1 (6 bases). The DNA for the CDR3 is TGTGCCAGCAGTGAAAGGGGGTACGAGCAGTACTTC. Its translation: CASSERGYEQYF.